The clone carrying this TCR beta chain was seen ten or more times. TCR beta CDR3 sequences were amplified from RNA transcripts. Using the HTBI primer set, a first-round RT-PCR was run on the TCR CDR3. In TCRdb, the multiplex PCR reads were re-called with MiXCR into one record per CDR3 protein. The table shows under 250,000 distinct CDR3 sequences, with around 25% occurring only once. These data come from a study of T cells in Graves' hyperthyroidism and ophthalmopathy. Sample: blood. The source of this sequence is a woman between 40 and 50 years old with Graves' ophthalmopathy.

The CDR3 coding sequence is TGTGCCAGCACGGTGGGGAGCTCCTACGAGCAGTACTTC. Its translation is CASTVGSSYEQYF. The chain uses TRBV6-5 and TRBJ2-7, with D possibly being TRBD2 (5 bases). The germline V gene has CDR1 MNHEY and CDR2 SVGAGI. The ends were cut back, 7 bases at V and 0 bases at J, with 10 bases in the middle. The CDR3 runs 13 residues.